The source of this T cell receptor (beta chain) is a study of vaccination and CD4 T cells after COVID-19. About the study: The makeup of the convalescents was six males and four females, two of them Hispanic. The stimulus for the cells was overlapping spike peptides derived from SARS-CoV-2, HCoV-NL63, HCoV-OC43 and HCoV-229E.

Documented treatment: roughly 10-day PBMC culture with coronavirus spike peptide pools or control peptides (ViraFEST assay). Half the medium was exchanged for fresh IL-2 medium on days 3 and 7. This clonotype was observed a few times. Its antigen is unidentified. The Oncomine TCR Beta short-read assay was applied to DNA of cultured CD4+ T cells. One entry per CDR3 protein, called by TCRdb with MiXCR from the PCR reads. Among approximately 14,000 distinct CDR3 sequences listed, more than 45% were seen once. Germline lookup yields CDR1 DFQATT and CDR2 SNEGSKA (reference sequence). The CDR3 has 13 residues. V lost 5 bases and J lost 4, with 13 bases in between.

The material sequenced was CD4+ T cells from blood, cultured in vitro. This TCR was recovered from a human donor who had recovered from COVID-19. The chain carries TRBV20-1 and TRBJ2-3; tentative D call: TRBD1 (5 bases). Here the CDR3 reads CSAPNEGADTQYF. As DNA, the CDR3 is TGCAGTGCTCCCAACGAAGGGGCAGATACGCAGTATTTT.